Listed here are 28 T cell receptor beta chains from one sample, sequenced in a study of blood T cell repertoires in COVID-19. TCRdb's copy holds only in-frame clones and misses some; the assay was immunoSEQ multiplex PCR. The sample contains about 170,000 clones, under 90% of which appear only once. The sequenced material came from PBMCs or T cells enriched from blood (not recorded which). The receptors were gathered from a man aged 50-59 years who had recovered from COVID-19.

The chain combines TRBV21-1 with TRBJ1-2; the table gives TRBD1 as D, unverified against the DNA. TRBV21-1 corresponds to a pseudogene. This CDR3 has 15 residues. The CDR3 DNA reads as TGTGCCAGCAGCAATGAGGACAGGGCTTACTATGGCTACACCTTC. Translation gives CASSNEDRAYYGYTF.

This clone has more than one count but fewer than ten. The V gene is TRBV9, the J gene TRBJ1-4; the match to TRBD1 covers 9 bases. The CDR3 loop spans 16 amino acids. The V segment lost 1 base and the J segment 0 bases; nucleotides outside the gene matches: 1. The germline gives CDR1 SGDLS, CDR2 YYNGEE. The CDR3 nucleotides are TGTGCCAGCAGCGTAAGGGACAGGGCAACTAATGAAAAACTGTTTTTT. Encoded protein: CASSVRDRATNEKLFF.

This clone was recorded a few times. This chain links TRBV2 with TRBJ1-1; 10 bases are a match to TRBD1. Germline trimming cut 6 bases from V and 1 base from J; bases unmatched to any gene: 2. The CDR3 loop spans 14 amino acids. Looked up from germline, CDR1 is SNHLY and CDR2 is FYNNEI. CDR3 amino acids: CASRGQGRNTEAFF. The CDR3 nucleotides read TGTGCCAGCAGGGGACAGGGGAGGAACACTGAAGCTTTCTTT.

The chain has TRBV7-8 and TRBJ1-2; D not certain. The germline gives CDR1 SGHVS, CDR2 FQNEAQ. V was pared by 5 bases and J by 6 bases, with 13 bases between. This CDR3 region has 13 residues. CDR3 DNA: TGTGCCAGCAGCCAGAACAGAAAGAATGGCTACACCTTC. It codes for CASSQNRKNGYTF.

Worth noting for this clone: Other DNA sequences of this sample code for an identical CDR3. The chain employs TRBV28 and TRBJ1-2; no reliable D call. Germline CDR1 reads MDHEN; CDR2 reads SYDVKM. V lost 5 bases and J 2 bases, leaving 9 bases between the germline ends. This CDR3 region has 13 residues. The CDR3 region is CASSLRGNYGYTF. CDR3 sequence (DNA): TGTGCCAGCAGTCTTCGGGGAAACTATGGCTACACCTTC.

V usage is TRBV27 and J usage is TRBJ2-1; TRBD2 matches at 10 bases. The V segment lost 4 bases and the J segment 4 bases; nucleotides outside the gene matches: 10. Per germline, CDR1 MNHEY and CDR2 SMNVEV (reference sequence). The CDR3 runs 17 residues. The CDR3 nucleotides read TGTGCCAGCAGTTCGCCTATACTAGCGGGGACTTACAATGAGCAGTTCTTC. Its protein product is CASSSPILAGTYNEQFF.

This chain connects TRBV11-1 to TRBJ2-2, with 10 nucleotides matching TRBD1. Germline values: CDR1 SGHAT, CDR2 FQDESV (reference sequence). This CDR3 is built from 16 residues. Losses at the gene ends were 3 bases for V and 7 bases for J; bases not matched to a gene: 8. The CDR3 reads CASSLYRDRGIGELFF. The DNA of the CDR3 is TGTGCCAGCAGCTTGTATAGGGACAGGGGCATCGGGGAGCTGTTTTTT.

This chain joins TRBV28 and TRBJ2-7, with D perhaps TRBD1 (6 bases). Trimming cost V 6 bases and J 4 bases, with 19 bases left between them. This CDR3 has 15 residues. The germline gives CDR1 MDHEN, CDR2 SYDVKM. CDR3 DNA: TGTGCCAGCAGAGTGGCCCAGGGGCCGACGTACGAGCAGTACTTC. This codes for CASRVAQGPTYEQYF.

This rearrangement joins TRBV5-1 to TRBJ1-3; 11 bases agree with TRBD1. CDR3 length: 17 amino acids. Trimming removed 4 bases from V and 4 bases from J; junction bases left unmatched: 10. Germline-derived CDR1 and CDR2 are SGHRS and YFSETQ. The DNA for the CDR3 is TGCGCCAGCAGCGAAAGGACAGGGGGCGCATCAGGAAACACCATATATTTT. Its protein is CASSERTGGASGNTIYF.

The chain joins TRBV6-5 to TRBJ1-2; no firm D call. The CDR3 sequence is 13 residues long. The ends were cut back, 4 bases at V and 1 base at J, with 7 bases in the middle. Germline CDR1 MNHEY, CDR2 SVGAGI. CDR3 nucleotides: TGTGCCAGCAGTTCACAGATTAACTATGGCTACACCTTC. Its protein product is CASSSQINYGYTF.

The sample holds a few counts of this clone. The chain carries TRBV5-1 and TRBJ1-6, with 7 bases fitting TRBD1. V lost 4 bases, J lost 9 bases, and 10 bases stayed unmatched. Germline V gives CDR1 SGHRS, CDR2 YFSETQ. The CDR3 contains 15 residues. The CDR3 spells CASSPRTGSGSPLHF. The CDR3, as DNA: TGCGCCAGCAGCCCAAGGACAGGATCGGGTTCACCCCTCCACTTT.

The chain has TRBV7-2 and TRBJ2-5, with 14 bases fitting TRBD2. The CDR3 contains 15 residues. V was pared by 5 bases and J by 5 bases, with 4 bases of the junction left unmatched. Germline values: CDR1 SGHTA, CDR2 FQGNSA. The CDR3 sequence: CASSTRLAGGETQYF. In DNA form, the CDR3 reads TGTGCCAGCAGCACCCGACTAGCGGGGGGGGAGACCCAGTACTTC.

The chain combines TRBV5-1 with TRBJ1-2; 9 bases align to TRBD1. The length of the CDR3 is 14 residues. Germline V gives CDR1 SGHRS, CDR2 YFSETQ. Trimming took 4 bases from V and 5 from J; bases not matched to a gene: 6. The CDR3 spells CASSAAGTGYGYTF. The CDR3 DNA sequence: TGCGCCAGCAGCGCAGCCGGGACAGGGTATGGCTACACCTTC.

The V call is TRBV27, the J call TRBJ2-1, with 11 bases identical to TRBD2. Trimming at V came to 0 bases and at J to 10 bases, leaving 8 bases not matched to a gene. The germline CDR1 and CDR2 sequences are MNHEY and SMNVEV (reference sequence). CDR3 length: 16 amino acids. The CDR3 coding sequence is TGTGCCAGCAGTTTATCCGCTAGCGGGGGGTCAGCAGAGCAGTTCTTC. It encodes CASSLSASGGSAEQFF.

The sample holds one count of this clone. The V gene is TRBV2, the J gene TRBJ2-3, with 8 bases lining up with TRBD2. The germline gives CDR1 SNHLY, CDR2 FYNNEI. Trimming cost V 8 bases and J 6 bases; bases outside gene matches: 16. The CDR3 length is 16 residues. This chain's CDR3 is CASSSTSMRGVDTQYF. In nucleotides, the CDR3 is TGTGCCAGCTCCTCAACCTCGATGCGGGGGGTGGATACGCAGTATTTT.

The chain joins TRBV7-6 to TRBJ2-7; no clear D gene. CDR1 SGHVS and CDR2 FNYEAQ come from the germline V gene. The CDR3 loop spans 15 amino acids. Trimming took 4 bases from V and 0 from J, leaving 13 bases between them. The CDR3: CASSSPAGASYEQYF. CDR3 DNA sequence: TGTGCCAGCAGCTCCCCGGCCGGAGCCTCCTACGAGCAGTACTTC.

This clone has only a few counts. Written as DNA, the CDR3 is TGTGCCAGCAGCTTGGATCCGGTCCAGGGGCCAGAGACCCAGTACTTC. Amino acids: CASSLDPVQGPETQYF. The chain recombines TRBV5-4 with TRBJ2-5; D is possibly TRBD1 (6 bases). CDR1 and CDR2 from the germline V gene are SGHNT and YYREEE (reference sequence). The germline V and J ends were trimmed by 0 bases and 4 bases, with 16 bases remaining between them. The CDR3 has 16 residues.

This clone was seen just once. The rearrangement joins TRBV27 to TRBJ1-2; TRBD1 agrees at 12 bases. Germline loops: CDR1 MNHEY, CDR2 SMNVEV (reference sequence). The CDR3 runs to 15 residues. The V and J ends lost 4 bases and 8 bases, in that order; junction bases with no gene match: 8. The CDR3 DNA reads TGTGCCAGCAGTTCCGCCGGGACAGGGGGCGGCGGCTACACCTTC. The encoded protein is CASSSAGTGGGGYTF.

This clone is a singleton in its sample. This chain joins TRBV2 and TRBJ1-1, with TRBD1 as a possible D gene (6 bases). Germline CDR1 and CDR2: SNHLY and FYNNEI. V was trimmed by 6 bases and J by 5 bases, leaving 13 bases between them. The CDR3 runs to 13 residues. The CDR3 nucleotides are TGTGCCAGCAGGGTAGGACAGTTAACTGAAGCTTTCTTT. Its translation is CASRVGQLTEAFF.

The chain links TRBV10-3 to TRBJ1-5; D unresolved. Trimming took 6 bases from V and 8 from J, leaving 17 bases between them. Germline assignment: CDR1 ENHRY and CDR2 SYGVKD. The CDR3 has 14 amino acids. The CDR3 region is CAISGTALGEPQHF. For the CDR3, the DNA is TGTGCCATCAGCGGCACAGCTTTGGGTGAGCCCCAGCATTTT.

The chain couples TRBV4-1 to TRBJ2-7; D not resolved. The germline CDR1 and CDR2 sequences are MGHRA and YSYEKL. This CDR3 spans 16 amino acids. V shed 0 bases and J shed 0 bases, with 12 bases lying between them. CDR3 sequence reads: CASSQESQVPSYEQYF. DNA for the CDR3: TGCGCCAGCAGCCAAGAGTCTCAGGTTCCCTCCTACGAGCAGTACTTC.

The chain combines TRBV28 with TRBJ1-4; the D is unclear. The V gene's germline CDR1 is MDHEN and CDR2 SYDVKM. The V gene lost 10 bases and the J gene lost 7 bases, with 19 bases spanning the gap. The CDR3 has 14 residues. For the CDR3, the DNA is TGTGCCACCCGGGCGCGCCGGGGTAGTGAAAAACTGTTTTTT. It translates to CATRARRGSEKLFF. Complete variable domain (other parts from reference TRBV28 and TRBJ1-4): DVKVTQSSRYLVKRTGEKVFLECVQDMDHENMFWYRQDPGLGLRLIYFSYDVKMKEKGDIPEGYSVSREKKERFSLILESASTNQTSMYLCATRARRGSEKLFFGSGTQLSVL.

This clone showed up just a few times. The chain recombines TRBV7-9 with TRBJ1-4; no definite D call. In germline, CDR1 is SEHNR, CDR2 FQNEAQ (reference sequence). The CDR3 consists of 16 residues. The V end lost 7 bases, the J end lost 3 bases, and 18 bases lay between the germline ends. CDR3 DNA: TGTGCCAGCACTATCGGGCGGGCGGATCCTAATGAAAAACTGTTTTTT. It specifies CASTIGRADPNEKLFF.

The chain has TRBV21-1 and TRBJ1-6. TRBV21-1 is an annotated pseudogene. The CDR3 is 17 residues long. The CDR3 here is CASSKEPRSSYNSPLHF. Written as DNA, the CDR3 is TGTGCCAGCAGCAAAGAGCCGCGGAGCTCCTATAATTCACCCCTCCACTTT.

This clone was seen a few times. The chain recombines TRBV19 with TRBJ2-3, with TRBD1 matching over 7 bases. V lost 5 bases to trimming and J lost 10 bases; unmatched junction nucleotides: 9. The V gene's germline CDR1 is LNHDA and CDR2 SQIVND (reference sequence). The CDR3 consists of 13 residues. CDR3 coding DNA: TGTGCCAGTAGTCTCGCAGGGGGAGTAGCGCAGTATTTT. Protein: CASSLAGGVAQYF.

The V gene is TRBV5-6, the J gene TRBJ1-1; TRBD1 matches 9 bases. The CDR3 spans 13 residues. J was trimmed by 10 bases and V by 0 bases; bases with no gene match: 4. Germline CDR1 and CDR2: SGHDT and YYEEEE. In DNA, the CDR3 is TGTGCCAGCAGCTTGGTCGGACAGGGGAGAGCTTTCTTT. Translating it yields CASSLVGQGRAFF.

The rearrangement links TRBV7-9 to TRBJ2-6; D is unresolved. CDR1 and CDR2 from the germline V gene are SEHNR and FQNEAQ (reference sequence). Trimming shortened V by 1 base and J by 0 bases, and 7 bases separated the two germline ends. The length of the CDR3 is 16 residues. The CDR3 region is CASSLDPGSGANVLTF. The CDR3 DNA sequence: TGTGCCAGCAGCTTAGATCCGGGCTCTGGGGCCAACGTCCTGACTTTC.

This chain uses TRBV7-2 with TRBJ2-7, with D possibly being TRBD2 (5 bases). V was clipped by 2 bases and J by 3 bases, with 5 bases between them. The germline gives CDR1 SGHTA, CDR2 FQGNSA. This CDR3 has 12 residues. The CDR3 spells CASSLRGYEQYF. The CDR3 nucleotides are TGTGCCAGCAGCTTACGGGGCTACGAGCAGTACTTC.